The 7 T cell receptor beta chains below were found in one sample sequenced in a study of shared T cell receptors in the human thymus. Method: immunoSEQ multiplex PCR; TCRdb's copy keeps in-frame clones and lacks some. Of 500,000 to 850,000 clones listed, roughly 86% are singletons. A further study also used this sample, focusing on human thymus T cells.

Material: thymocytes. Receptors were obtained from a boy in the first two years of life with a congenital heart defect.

The CDR3 DNA sequence: TGTGCCAGCAGACGGGACAGGAGGGCAGATACGCAGTATTTT. Protein sequence: CASRRDRRADTQYF. V usage is TRBV28 and J usage is TRBJ2-3; 8 bases map to TRBD1. Germline V gives CDR1 MDHEN, CDR2 SYDVKM. This CDR3 has 14 residues. The J segment lost 4 bases and the V segment lost 6 bases, leaving 6 bases of the junction unmatched.

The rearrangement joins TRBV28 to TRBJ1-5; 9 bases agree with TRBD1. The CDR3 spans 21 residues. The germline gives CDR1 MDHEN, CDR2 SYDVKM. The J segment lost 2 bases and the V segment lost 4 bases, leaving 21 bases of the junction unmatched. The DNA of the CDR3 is TGTGCCAGCAGTTCCCAAATATACCCTCCCGGGACAGGGCACGGCAATCAGCCCCAGCATTTT. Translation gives CASSSQIYPPGTGHGNQPQHF.

The CDR3 loop reads CASRISGGRNQETQYF. CDR3 coding DNA: TGTGCCAGCAGAATTAGCGGGGGGCGCAACCAAGAGACCCAGTACTTC. This chain joins TRBV7-2 and TRBJ2-5; 10 bases are a match to TRBD2. CDR1 and CDR2 (germline): SGHTA, FQGNSA. Trimming took 6 bases from V and 0 from J; bases not matched to a gene: 7. CDR3 length: 16 residues.

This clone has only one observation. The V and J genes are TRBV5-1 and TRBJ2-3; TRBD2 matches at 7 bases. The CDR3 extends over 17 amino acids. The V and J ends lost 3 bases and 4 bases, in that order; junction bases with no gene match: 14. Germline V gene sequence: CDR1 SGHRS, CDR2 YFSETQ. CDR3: CASSSLSGLGQADTQYF. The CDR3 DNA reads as TGCGCCAGCAGCTCCCTGTCAGGACTAGGTCAAGCAGATACGCAGTATTTT.

DNA for the CDR3: TGTGCCAGTAGTACCCAGACAGGGAACTATGGCTACACCTTC. As protein: CASSTQTGNYGYTF. The chain links TRBV19 to TRBJ1-2, with 7 positions matching TRBD1. Germline V CDR1 and CDR2: LNHDA, SQIVND (reference sequence). The CDR3 runs 14 residues. The V gene end was trimmed by 4 bases and the J gene end by 2 bases; junction bases not matched to a gene: 4.

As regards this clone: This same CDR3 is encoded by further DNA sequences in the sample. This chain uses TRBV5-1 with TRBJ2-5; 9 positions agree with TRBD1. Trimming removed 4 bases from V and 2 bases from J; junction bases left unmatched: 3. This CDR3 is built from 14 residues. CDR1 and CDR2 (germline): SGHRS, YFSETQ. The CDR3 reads CASSPGTGQETQYF. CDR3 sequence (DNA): TGCGCCAGCAGCCCCGGGACAGGGCAAGAGACCCAGTACTTC.

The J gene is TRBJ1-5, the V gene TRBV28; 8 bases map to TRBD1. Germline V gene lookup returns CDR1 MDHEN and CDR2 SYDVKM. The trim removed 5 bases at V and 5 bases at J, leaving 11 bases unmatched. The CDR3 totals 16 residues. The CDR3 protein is CASSPRTGYVYQPQHF. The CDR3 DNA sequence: TGTGCCAGCAGTCCCCGGACAGGGTACGTATATCAGCCCCAGCATTTT.